This T cell receptor (beta chain) was obtained from a study of T cell responses to AZD1222 COVID-19 vaccine. Background on the study: Pooling of second doses given at about 4 or about 12 weeks was done. Study-wide points: Researchers report vaccine-associated CD4 TCRs spanning spike, with dominance at 160-218 and 743-854. The sample set comprised mostly white British donors with more females, and clonal diversity was possibly underestimated. Nearly half of spike-specific TCRs reportedly target unmutated variant regions.

The CDR3 totals 16 residues. Germline values: CDR1 SGHNT, CDR2 YYREEE (reference sequence). Trimming took 4 bases from V and 4 from J; bases not matched to a gene: 11. Clones were read by immunoSEQ multiplex PCR, and TCRdb kept only the in-frame ones, dropping some. The sample lists some 130,000 clones; 90% to 95% were seen once. On this clone itself: Its antigen is unknown.

The source is an adult in good health. The V and J genes are TRBV5-4 and TRBJ2-3; 8 bases fit TRBD1. This specimen consisted of peripheral blood, obtained on day 0 of AZD1222 vaccination. CDR3: CASSLGQVGPPDTQYF. The CDR3 DNA follows: TGTGCCAGCAGCCTGGGACAGGTCGGCCCCCCAGATACGCAGTATTTT.